The TCR beta chain under discussion was sequenced for a study of shared clonotypes between healthy human individuals. HIV-negative, healthy adults without recent acute infections or vaccinations were the donors. Method: immunoSEQ multiplex PCR; TCRdb's copy keeps in-frame clones and lacks some. The sample records about 1.5 million clones, 98% being singletons. Details on this clone: Its target is not known.

Study conclusions and caveats: All-four-donor shared clonotypes had higher generation probabilities than non-shared clonotypes did. Naive CD4 clonotypes were shared across a few donors at around 5.4%.

The receptor was derived from a man aged 25-40 years in good health. Sequenced: naive CD4+ T cells sorted from blood. The subset here: CD45RA+ positively selected.

The CDR3 nucleotides read TGTGCCATCGGGGGAGGGACCATTCCATCCTACGAGCAGTACTTC. Its protein is CAIGGGTIPSYEQYF. The chain links TRBV10-3 to TRBJ2-7; TRBD2 matches at 7 bases. The V gene's germline CDR1 is ENHRY and CDR2 SYGVKD. The V gene end was trimmed by 8 bases and the J gene end by 1 base; junction bases not matched to a gene: 11. The CDR3 has 15 residues.